This passage covers 21 T cell receptor beta chains from one sample sequenced in a study of TIL therapy for anti-PD-1-resistant metastatic lung cancer. Documented time point: pre-treatment sample, taken before nivolumab and TIL therapy. The libraries were made with immunoSEQ v3. Libraries were prepared by immunoSEQ multiplex PCR; TCRdb keeps only in-frame clonotypes and omits some of them. Found here are about 36,000 clones, around 67% of them singletons; the top ten hold about 6%. The sequences come from blood, collected at baseline. These receptors originate from a person between 25 and 80 years old with non-small cell lung cancer.

This clone was observed a few times. This chain links TRBV10-3 with TRBJ1-2; D unresolved. The V end lost 6 bases, the J end lost 7 bases, and 18 bases lay between the germline ends. The length of the CDR3 is 14 residues. Looked up from germline, CDR1 is ENHRY and CDR2 is SYGVKD. This CDR3 reads CAISSGLLPSGYTF. In DNA, the CDR3 is TGTGCCATCAGCAGCGGACTTTTACCGTCTGGCTACACCTTC.

J is TRBJ2-7 and V is TRBV5-1; no definite D call. CDR1 SGHRS and CDR2 YFSETQ come from the germline V gene. The CDR3 length is 15 residues. V lost 0 bases and J lost 2, with 12 bases in between. The CDR3 reads CASSLGEPGPYEQYF. The DNA of the CDR3 is TGCGCCAGCAGCTTGGGGGAACCGGGCCCCTACGAGCAGTACTTC.

V is TRBV7-3 and J is TRBJ2-3; D is perhaps TRBD2 (6 bases). The CDR3 extends over 14 amino acids. Germline-derived CDR1 and CDR2 are SGHTA and FQGTGA. V lost 4 bases and J 2 bases, leaving 10 bases between the germline ends. CDR3 in amino acids: CASSWRDPTDTQYF. DNA of the CDR3: TGTGCCAGCAGCTGGCGGGACCCCACAGATACGCAGTATTTT.

The chain couples TRBV18 to TRBJ2-1, with D perhaps being TRBD1 or TRBD2 (5 bases each). The V end lost 6 bases, the J end lost 3 bases, and 15 bases lay between the germline ends. CDR1 and CDR2 (germline): KGHSH, LQKENI. The CDR3 has 15 amino acids. In nucleotides, the CDR3 is TGTGCCAGCTCCGCCGGGACGGGATTCTACAATGAGCAGTTCTTC. Translation gives CASSAGTGFYNEQFF.

This chain links TRBV19 with TRBJ2-7; 11 bases match TRBD2. Trimming cost V 2 bases and J 1 base; bases outside gene matches: 4. The germline gives CDR1 LNHDA, CDR2 SQIVND (reference sequence). The CDR3 runs 16 residues. The CDR3: CASSITIAGGSYEQYF. The DNA of the CDR3 is TGTGCCAGTAGTATAACGATAGCGGGGGGGTCCTACGAGCAGTACTTC. The full variable domain, its missing parts supplied by reference TRBV19 and TRBJ2-7, is DGGITQSPKYLFRKEGQNVTLSCEQNLNHDAMYWYRQDPGQGLRLIYYSQIVNDFQKGDIAEGYSVSREKKESFPLTVTSAQKNPTAFYLCASSITIAGGSYEQYFGPGTRLTVT.

This clone has a single count. The chain combines TRBV5-1 with TRBJ2-7; D may match TRBD1 or TRBD2 (7 bases each). The CDR3 extends over 16 amino acids. V lost 0 bases and J 0 bases, leaving 13 bases between the germline ends. The germline V gene has CDR1 SGHRS and CDR2 YFSETQ. The CDR3 loop reads CASSLVSGGASYEQYF. The CDR3 DNA follows: TGCGCCAGCAGCTTGGTGTCAGGGGGGGCCTCCTACGAGCAGTACTTC.

The table lists this clone with a few counts. The chain has TRBV9 and TRBJ1-5, with D possibly matching TRBD1 (5 bases). This CDR3 is built from 13 residues. The germline gives CDR1 SGDLS, CDR2 YYNGEE. Trimming removed 10 bases at V and 2 bases at J, with 13 bases between. The chain's CDR3 is CASGGIGNQPQHF. In DNA, the CDR3 is TGTGCCTCCGGGGGGATCGGCAATCAGCCCCAGCATTTT.

The chain links TRBV10-3 to TRBJ2-2; 12 bases are shared with TRBD2. The CDR3 runs 18 residues. With V trimmed by 3 bases and J by 6 bases, 11 bases remained unmatched. Germline V gene sequence: CDR1 ENHRY, CDR2 SYGVKD. CDR3 loop: CAISDPRLAGALAGELFF. The CDR3 DNA follows: TGTGCCATCAGTGATCCACGACTAGCGGGGGCGCTGGCCGGGGAGCTGTTTTTT.

Only one count was recorded for this clone. The rearrangement uses TRBV11-1 and TRBJ2-3, with TRBD2 as a possible D gene (6 bases). There are 15 residues in the CDR3. CDR1 and CDR2 (germline): SGHAT, FQDESV (reference sequence). The V and J ends lost 5 bases and 2 bases respectively, with 14 bases between them. CDR3 amino acids: CASSPARGTTDTQYF. The CDR3 DNA is TGTGCCAGCAGCCCTGCTCGGGGGACCACAGATACGCAGTATTTT.

The chain is built from TRBV5-4 and TRBJ1-2; 7 bases fit TRBD1. V shed 5 bases, J shed 2 bases, and the junction held 3 bases outside the gene matches. The CDR3 has 13 amino acids. Germline assignment: CDR1 SGHNT and CDR2 YYREEE (reference sequence). This CDR3 is CASSQTGNYGYTF. Here the CDR3 DNA reads TGTGCCAGCAGTCAGACAGGGAACTATGGCTACACCTTC.

For the CDR3, the DNA is TGTGCCAGCACCGGGACAGGGTTCGAGCAGTACTTC. Translating it yields CASTGTGFEQYF. The V call is TRBV6-1, the J call TRBJ2-7; 9 bases map to TRBD1. The CDR3 covers 12 residues. The V and J ends lost 7 bases and 6 bases, in that order; junction bases with no gene match: 4. Germline V gene lookup returns CDR1 MNHNS and CDR2 SASEGT.

The V and J genes are TRBV11-2 and TRBJ2-1, with D possibly TRBD2 on 5 matching bases. In germline, CDR1 is SGHAT, CDR2 FQNNGV. The CDR3 sequence is 16 residues long. Trimming took off 1 base at V and 8 bases at J, with 18 bases between the two ends. The CDR3 DNA is TGTGCCAGCAGCTTAGGAACAGAGGGAGTCCTGGATGAGCAGTTCTTC. Its translation: CASSLGTEGVLDEQFF.

The V and J genes are TRBV4-3 and TRBJ2-2; TRBD1 matches at 7 bases. The germline CDR1 and CDR2 sequences are LGHNA and YSLEER. This CDR3 region has 15 residues. Trimming cost V 3 bases and J 0 bases; bases outside gene matches: 1. CDR3 coding DNA: TGCGCCAGCAGCCAGGGACAGCCGAACACCGGGGAGCTGTTTTTT. Translation gives CASSQGQPNTGELFF.

This CDR3 is CAWSLGPVTGNTIYF. The CDR3 DNA sequence: TGTGCCTGGTCACTGGGACCAGTAACTGGAAACACCATATATTTT. The chain joins TRBV30 to TRBJ1-3; TRBD1 is a possible D gene (5 bases). CDR1 GTSNPN and CDR2 SVGIG come from the germline V gene (reference sequence). The CDR3 has 15 residues. V lost 5 bases and J lost 2, with 16 bases in between.

V and J are TRBV18 and TRBJ2-7, with a weak D call TRBD1 (6 bases). The germline V gene has CDR1 KGHSH and CDR2 LQKENI. The V gene lost 6 bases and the J gene lost 3 bases, with 18 bases spanning the gap. CDR3 size: 15 residues. The CDR3 region is CASSAGTPRLYEQYF. CDR3 DNA: TGTGCCAGCTCGGCCGGGACACCAAGGCTCTACGAGCAGTACTTC.

The J gene is TRBJ2-1, the V gene TRBV19; 7 nucleotides align to TRBD2. V lost 10 bases, J lost 3 bases, and 3 bases stayed unmatched. CDR3 length equals 12 residues. Germline-derived CDR1 and CDR2 are LNHDA and SQIVND (reference sequence). The CDR3 DNA reads as TGTGCCACCCAGCGGGGCTACAATGAGCAGTTCTTC. Translating gives CATQRGYNEQFF.

This rearrangement joins TRBV7-2 to TRBJ2-4; D unclear. The CDR3 runs 13 residues. Trimming shortened V by 3 bases and J by 8 bases, and 11 bases separated the two germline ends. Germline V CDR1 and CDR2: SGHTA, FQGNSA. The DNA of the CDR3 is TGTGCCAGCAGCTTTTTTCAGTGGGACATTCAGTACTTC. Translated: CASSFFQWDIQYF.

J is TRBJ2-2 and V is TRBV10-3; tentatively, D is TRBD2 (6 bases). The CDR3 consists of 15 residues. Germline lookup yields CDR1 ENHRY and CDR2 SYGVKD. The V end lost 4 bases, the J end lost 1 base, and 10 bases lay between the germline ends. CDR3 in amino acids: CAISANGRNTGELFF. DNA for the CDR3: TGTGCCATCAGTGCAAACGGGAGGAACACCGGGGAGCTGTTTTTT.

The table lists this clone with a few counts. V gene TRBV5-1 combines with J gene TRBJ1-4; 7 bases line up with TRBD1. The germline V gene has CDR1 SGHRS and CDR2 YFSETQ. The CDR3 sequence is 15 residues long. The J segment lost 4 bases and the V segment lost 0 bases, leaving 3 bases of the junction unmatched. This chain's CDR3 is CASSLVGTVNEKLFF. DNA for the CDR3: TGCGCCAGCAGCTTGGTGGGGACAGTTAATGAAAAACTGTTTTTT.

The chain joins TRBV28 to TRBJ1-6; a weak D match, TRBD1 (6 bases). CDR1 and CDR2 from the germline V gene are MDHEN and SYDVKM. V dropped 9 bases and J dropped 0 bases, with 9 bases sitting between them. The CDR3 is 14 amino acids. CDR3 sequence (DNA): TGTGCCAGTAGGGGGAGCTCCTATAATTCACCCCTCCACTTT. Translated: CASRGSSYNSPLHF. Full variable domain (missing parts from reference TRBV28 and TRBJ1-6): DVKVTQSSRYLVKRTGEKVFLECVQDMDHENMFWYRQDPGLGLRLIYFSYDVKMKEKGDIPEGYSVSREKKERFSLILESASTNQTSMYLCASRGSSYNSPLHFGNGTRLTVT.

This rearrangement joins TRBV5-6 to TRBJ1-4; perhaps TRBD1 as D (5 bases). With 4 bases removed from V and 4 bases from J, the gap between germline ends came to 14 bases. This CDR3 is built from 15 residues. Germline V lookup: CDR1 SGHDT, CDR2 YYEEEE. CDR3 protein: CASSLAGHFNEKLFF. CDR3 nucleotide sequence: TGTGCCAGCAGCCTGGCGGGGCACTTTAATGAAAAACTGTTTTTT.